This TCR beta chain was observed in a study of early T cells in non-severe SARS-CoV-2 infection. The CDR3 runs 14 residues. Germline trimming cut 6 bases from V and 2 bases from J; bases unmatched to any gene: 6. Looked up from germline, CDR1 is MNHEY and CDR2 is SVGAGI. The TCR library protocol was used to attach unique molecular identifiers. These identifiers were attached to individual cDNA molecules. MiXCR, run by TCRdb on the 5' RACE reads, gives a single entry per CDR3 protein. The data contain 34,000 or so distinct CDR3 sequences, over 9% of them singletons. This clonotype was counted only a few times.

The sample was whole blood. This chain connects TRBV6-5 to TRBJ2-7; TRBD1 matches at 8 bases. This clonotype was sampled from an adult who was a healthcare worker with PCR-confirmed SARS-CoV-2 infection or an uninfected control (not recorded which). The CDR3 coding sequence is TGTGCCAGCAGCCGCGCGACAGGGGCCTACGAGCAGTACTTC. Translating it yields CASSRATGAYEQYF.